The rows below give T cell receptor beta chains drawn from one sample of a study of blood T cell repertoires in COVID-19. The data were produced by immunoSEQ multiplex PCR, yet TCRdb's version contains in-frame clones alone and is incomplete. This sample yields over 150,000 clones, of which approximately 91% are seen a single time; 0.95% to 1.3% belongs to the top ten. The sample comprised peripheral blood. These receptor sequences come from a young man with acute or convalescent COVID-19. CDR3s include the opening cysteine and the closing phenylalanine or tryptophan. D genes are given only for firm matches. Not every row has a clone size; where given, it reads once, few, many or a size class.

J,size,V,D,DNA,CDR3
TRBJ2-6,NA,TRBV7-8,TRBD2,TGTGCCAGCAGCTTAATGGGCGGGGGCTCTGGGGCCAACGTCCTGACTTTC,CASSLMGGGSGANVLTF
TRBJ1-2,NA,TRBV11-2,NA,TGTGCCAGCAGCTTAGCAGGGGCAGGGGATGGCTACACCTTC,CASSLAGAGDGYTF
TRBJ2-3,NA,TRBV3-1/TRBV3-2,TRBD2,TGTGCCAGCAGCCGCGAGACTAGCCTCGTTTCAACAGATACGCAGTATTTT,CASSRETSLVSTDTQYF
TRBJ1-4,NA,TRBV19,NA,TGTGCCAGTAGTATCCAGGGTAATCCTAATGAAAAACTGTTTTTT,CASSIQGNPNEKLFF
TRBJ1-2,NA,TRBV29-1,NA,TGCAGCGTTGAGAGGGCCCCTTTTAGCTATGGCTACACCTTC,CSVERAPFSYGYTF
TRBJ2-7,NA,TRBV7-2,TRBD2,TGTGCCAGCAGCCGGAATCGGGGGGGCATCTACGAGCAGTACTTC,CASSRNRGGIYEQYF
TRBJ2-3,few,TRBV29-1,TRBD2,TGCAGTCACAGGGGCGAGCGGGGGGGGCATGTAGATACGCAGTATTTT,CSHRGERGGHVDTQYF
TRBJ2-6,NA,TRBV12-2,NA,TGTGCAAGTCGCGATTACAGGGGGCTAAAGTCTGGGGCCAACGTCCTGACTTTC,CASRDYRGLKSGANVLTF
TRBJ1-1,NA,TRBV3-1/TRBV3-2,NA,TGTGCCAGCACCTGGGGGGGAAACACTGAAGCTTTCTTT,CASTWGGNTEAFF
TRBJ2-2,NA,TRBV18,TRBD2,TGTGCCAGCTCACCACTTGGTGCGGGAGTAGGTCGGACCGGGGAGCTGTTTTTT,CASSPLGAGVGRTGELFF
TRBJ2-7,NA,TRBV19,NA,TGTGCCAGTAGTATAAGGGGGGAGCAGTACTTC,CASSIRGEQYF
TRBJ2-7,NA,TRBV28,TRBD2,TGTGCCAGCAGTTTATTTATAGGCCTAGCGGGCTCCTACGAGCAGTACTTC,CASSLFIGLAGSYEQYF
TRBJ2-3,NA,TRBV5-1,TRBD1,TGCGCCAGCAGCCTGGGACAGGGGGCAGATACGCAGTATTTT,CASSLGQGADTQYF
TRBJ2-7,NA,TRBV9,TRBD1,TGTGCCAGCAGCCCCCGGGACAGGAACTACGAGCAGTACTTC,CASSPRDRNYEQYF
TRBJ1-4,NA,TRBV19,TRBD1,TGTGCCACGGCAGGGGGCCTGGGGAATGAAAAACTGTTTTTT,CATAGGLGNEKLFF
TRBJ1-1,NA,TRBV7-8,NA,TGTGCCAGCAGCTTTCGTACAGACCAAACCAAAGCTTTCTTT,CASSFRTDQTKAFF
TRBJ1-1,NA,TRBV19,NA,TGTGCCAGTAGTGTGAGCCCGAACACTGAAGCTTTCTTT,CASSVSPNTEAFF
TRBJ2-5,NA,TRBV7-3,NA,TGTGCCAGCAGCTCCACAGGCGGAGAGACCCAGTACTTC,CASSSTGGETQYF
TRBJ1-2,NA,TRBV4-2,NA,TGTGCCAGCAGCCAAAACAATAACTATGGCTACACCTTC,CASSQNNNYGYTF
TRBJ2-5,NA,TRBV9,TRBD2,TGTGCCAGCAGCGTAAGCGGGAGGGAGAACCAAGAGACCCAGTACTTC,CASSVSGRENQETQYF
TRBJ2-5,NA,TRBV5-1,TRBD2,TGCGCCAGCAGCCACGGGACTACCCAAGAGACCCAGTACTTC,CASSHGTTQETQYF
TRBJ1-5,NA,TRBV28,NA,TGTGCCAGCAGTTTATGGGACAGTAATCAGCCCCAGCATTTT,CASSLWDSNQPQHF
TRBJ1-2,NA,TRBV27,TRBD1,TGTGCCAGCAGTTCCTGGACAGGGGACTATGGCTACACCTTC,CASSSWTGDYGYTF
TRBJ2-4,once,TRBV28,NA,TGTGCCAGCAGTTTATTCCCTAGTAACATTCAGTACTTC,CASSLFPSNIQYF
TRBJ1-1,NA,TRBV28,NA,TGTGCCAGCAGTTTTGCAGGGAGGCCTGAAGCTTTCTTT,CASSFAGRPEAFF
TRBJ2-3,NA,TRBV7-6,TRBD1,TGTGCCAGCACCATCGGACAGGAAAGTACAGATACGCAGTATTTT,CASTIGQESTDTQYF
TRBJ2-1,NA,TRBV11-3,NA,TGTGCCAGCAGCTTGGACTTCTCCGGGCAGCAGTTCTTC,CASSLDFSGQQFF
TRBJ2-1,NA,TRBV9,TRBD2,TGTGCCAGCAGCGTAGAGCCATGGCTAGCGGGAGTTGAGCAGTTCTTC,CASSVEPWLAGVEQFF
TRBJ1-1,few,TRBV18,TRBD1,TGTGCCAGCTCACCAACCCCTGACAGGGTGAACACTGAAGCTTTCTTT,CASSPTPDRVNTEAFF
TRBJ2-3,NA,TRBV6-5,NA,TGTGCCAGCAGGACAAGGCAGGGTATCGATACGCAGTATTTT,CASRTRQGIDTQYF
TRBJ1-1,NA,TRBV30,NA,TGTGCCTGGAGCGAGGGAGGGGCCCCGCCTGAAGCTTTCTTT,CAWSEGGAPPEAFF
TRBJ2-1,NA,TRBV6-5,TRBD2,TGTGCCAGCAGTTACGAGGGACTAGCGAAGAATGAGCAGTTCTTC,CASSYEGLAKNEQFF
TRBJ2-4,NA,TRBV11-1,NA,TGTGCCAGCAGCCCCGACATCACCCCAGCCAAAAACATTCAGTACTTC,CASSPDITPAKNIQYF
TRBJ1-6,NA,TRBV7-2,NA,TGTGCCAGCAGCTGGGCGGGAAATCGACCGTCACCCCTCCACTTT,CASSWAGNRPSPLHF
TRBJ1-2,NA,TRBV28,NA,TGTGCCTTATTATCACATAGCGGCTATGGCTACACCTTC,CALLSHSGYGYTF
TRBJ1-2,NA,TRBV12-3/TRBV12-4,TRBD1,TGTGCCAGCAGGGATAGGGACAGGGGTGGCTACACCTTC,CASRDRDRGGYTF
TRBJ2-7,NA,TRBV11-2,NA,TGTGCCAGCAGCCCTAGAACCGGGGGCTCCTACGAGCAGTACTTC,CASSPRTGGSYEQYF
TRBJ1-2,NA,TRBV6-5,TRBD1,TGTGCCAGCAGTCGACAGGGTACAGATGGCTACACCTTC,CASSRQGTDGYTF
TRBJ1-2,NA,TRBV12-3/TRBV12-4,TRBD1,TGTGCCAGCAGCGGTAACAGGGGGTATGGCTACACCTTC,CASSGNRGYGYTF
TRBJ2-1,few,TRBV10-3,TRBD2,TGTGCCATCAGGGGGGGACTAGCGGAGAGCTCCTACAATGAGCAGTTCTTC,CAIRGGLAESSYNEQFF
TRBJ2-3,few,TRBV19,TRBD2,TGTGCCAGTAGTGAGGGACTAGCGGACACAGATACGCAGTATTTT,CASSEGLADTDTQYF
TRBJ2-4,NA,TRBV18,TRBD1,TGTGCCAGCTCACCACCGGGACAGGTTACGAAAAACATTCAGTACTTC,CASSPPGQVTKNIQYF
TRBJ2-3,once,TRBV28,TRBD1,TGTGCCAGCAGGACAGGGATCACAGATACGCAGTATTTT,CASRTGITDTQYF
TRBJ2-3,NA,TRBV5-6,NA,TGTGCCAGCAGCTTGAGGCGGGTGAGGGGGCGCGGGGCAGATACGCAGTATTTT,CASSLRRVRGRGADTQYF
TRBJ2-2,NA,TRBV5-1,NA,TGCGCCAGCAGCCCGGGACTTTCCACCGGGGAGCTGTTTTTT,CASSPGLSTGELFF
TRBJ1-6,NA,TRBV18,NA,TGTGCCAGCTCACCGGACAGTGGGAATTCACCCCTCCACTTT,CASSPDSGNSPLHF
TRBJ2-3,NA,TRBV10-3,NA,TGTGCCATCAGTGTCGGCCACTACACAGATACGCAGTATTTT,CAISVGHYTDTQYF
TRBJ2-7,few,TRBV6-5,TRBD2,TGTGCCAGCAGTTACCCGTCTCGCGGGGGGTACGAGCAGTACTTC,CASSYPSRGGYEQYF
TRBJ1-5,NA,TRBV28,NA,TGTGCCAGCGCATCAGGACTGCCCCAGCATTTT,CASASGLPQHF
TRBJ2-5,NA,TRBV28,TRBD2,TGTGCCAGCAGTTTAGGTCCTAGCGGGAGTACTGAGACCCAGTACTTC,CASSLGPSGSTETQYF